One sample yielded the 12 T cell receptor beta chains listed below, sequenced in a study of preoperative IRX-2 immunotherapy in early breast cancer. Noted treatment: preoperative locoregional IRX-2 cytokine immunotherapy. Sequencing used immunoSEQ multiplex PCR; TCRdb keeps in-frame clones, though not all of them. The table has 35,000 to 45,000 clones, roughly 77% seen once. The sequencing used tumor tissue, collected after IRX-2 immunotherapy. The receptors originated from a human donor with breast cancer.

The rearrangement uses TRBV19 and TRBJ2-7, with a tentative D call TRBD1 (5 bases). The CDR3 runs to 15 residues. Between the trimmed V and J ends, which lost 3 bases and 2 bases, there was a span of 14 bases. Germline lookup yields CDR1 LNHDA and CDR2 SQIVND (reference sequence). CDR3 region: CASSISGHHPYEQYF. The CDR3 nucleotides are TGTGCCAGTAGTATCTCAGGACACCACCCCTACGAGCAGTACTTC.

The genes are TRBV18 and TRBJ2-3; TRBD2 aligns across 10 bases. Germline CDR1 KGHSH, CDR2 LQKENI. V trimming: 0 bases; J trimming: 5 bases; junction bases outside the gene matches: 5. There are 16 residues in the CDR3. The CDR3 nucleotides read TGTGCCAGCTCACCACCCCCAAGCGGGGGGGTAGATACGCAGTATTTT. The encoded protein is CASSPPPSGGVDTQYF. Full variable domain (outside the CDR3, taken from reference TRBV18 and TRBJ2-3): NAGVMQNPRHLVRRRGQEARLRCSPMKGHSHVYWYRQLPEEGLKFMVYLQKENIIDESGMPKERFSAEFPKEGPSILRIQQVVRGDSAAYFCASSPPPSGGVDTQYFGPGTRLTVL.

This clone was counted a few times. The chain is built from TRBV18 and TRBJ1-1, with a tentative D call TRBD1 (5 bases). The germline V gene encodes CDR1 KGHSH and CDR2 LQKENI. The V end lost 3 bases, the J end lost 5 bases, and 19 bases lay between the germline ends. The CDR3 is made up of 16 amino acids. The CDR3 bases are TGTGCCAGCTCACCCTTACCTCAGGGAGCGGAGACTGAAGCTTTCTTT. Translation: CASSPLPQGAETEAFF.

This clone showed up just once. The rearrangement uses TRBV6-8 and TRBJ1-2, with D possibly being TRBD1 (5 bases). Between the trimmed V and J ends, which lost 5 bases and 4 bases, there was a span of 8 bases. The V gene's germline CDR1 is MNHGY and CDR2 SAAAGT. The CDR3 spans 12 residues. The CDR3 nucleotides read TGTGCCAGCAGTGTAGGGGTCTATGGCTACACCTTC. Protein: CASSVGVYGYTF.

The CDR3 reads CASSFGPGSGELFF. CDR3 bases: TGCGCCAGCAGCTTTGGTCCCGGGAGCGGGGAGCTGTTTTTT. The chain links TRBV5-1 to TRBJ2-2; possible D gene TRBD2, 6 bases. CDR3 length: 14 amino acids. CDR1 is SGHRS, CDR2 YFSETQ, per germline. Deletions cut 2 bases from V and 7 bases from J, with 12 bases between.

This clone has only a few counts. Here the CDR3 DNA reads TGTGCCAGCTCTAGCGGGGGTCAAGAGACCCAGTACTTC. This encodes CASSSGGQETQYF. V is TRBV7-1 and J is TRBJ2-5, with 10 bases fitting TRBD2. TRBV7-1 is an open reading frame, and its role is uncertain. The junction had 2 bases not matched to a gene; V was cut back by 8 bases and J by 2 bases. The CDR3 length is 13 residues.

The chain combines TRBV11-3 with TRBJ2-5, with D maybe TRBD2 (7 bases). The germline V gene encodes CDR1 SGHNT and CDR2 YENEEA. V gave up 1 base and J gave up 4 bases, with 16 bases separating them. The CDR3 has 16 residues. The CDR3 here is CASSLGGGARSETQYF. The CDR3 DNA reads as TGTGCCAGCAGCTTAGGTGGGGGGGCCAGGTCAGAGACCCAGTACTTC.

This chain joins TRBV6-8 and TRBJ1-1, with D perhaps TRBD1 (5 bases). This CDR3 comprises 14 residues. V lost 5 bases and J lost 1, with 11 bases in between. Germline V CDR1 and CDR2: MNHGY, SAAAGT. CDR3 protein: CASSEATANTEAFF. The CDR3 region has the DNA TGTGCCAGCAGTGAGGCGACAGCGAACACTGAAGCTTTCTTT.

This chain joins TRBV7-6 and TRBJ2-3, with a possible D match to TRBD2 (6 bases). The V gene's germline CDR1 is SGHVS and CDR2 FNYEAQ. The CDR3 consists of 16 residues. The V end was cut by 5 bases, the J end by 3 bases, with 18 bases between. The CDR3 spells CASSTPPGVRTDTQYF. CDR3 nucleotides: TGTGCCAGCAGCACCCCCCCGGGGGTAAGGACAGATACGCAGTATTTT.

J is TRBJ2-7 and V is TRBV28; D is unclear. This CDR3 has 14 residues. Trimming left V 4 bases short and J 0 bases short, with 10 bases between. In germline, CDR1 is MDHEN, CDR2 SYDVKM. This chain's CDR3 is CASSSPSSSYEQYF. In DNA form, the CDR3 reads TGTGCCAGCAGTTCCCCCTCGAGCTCCTACGAGCAGTACTTC. The full variable domain, its missing parts supplied by reference TRBV28 and TRBJ2-7, is DVKVTQSSRYLVKRTGEKVFLECVQDMDHENMFWYRQDPGLGLRLIYFSYDVKMKEKGDIPEGYSVSREKKERFSLILESASTNQTSMYLCASSSPSSSYEQYFGPGTRLTVT.

In this sample, this clone turned up once. This sequence joins TRBV19 and TRBJ2-7, with D possibly matching TRBD1 (6 bases). The CDR3 contains 13 residues. Per the germline V gene, CDR1 is LNHDA and CDR2 is SQIVND (reference sequence). V shed 4 bases and J shed 4 bases, with 11 bases lying between them. The CDR3 sequence is CASSTTGDYEQYF. Here the CDR3 DNA reads TGTGCCAGTAGTACGACAGGTGATTACGAGCAGTACTTC. Together with reference TRBV19 and TRBJ2-7, the CDR3 gives the full variable domain: DGGITQSPKYLFRKEGQNVTLSCEQNLNHDAMYWYRQDPGQGLRLIYYSQIVNDFQKGDIAEGYSVSREKKESFPLTVTSAQKNPTAFYLCASSTTGDYEQYFGPGTRLTVT.

The J gene is TRBJ2-7, the V gene TRBV28, with D possibly being TRBD2 (6 bases). V lost 7 bases to trimming and J lost 2 bases, with 15 bases between them. The CDR3 covers 14 residues. Germline V gene lookup returns CDR1 MDHEN and CDR2 SYDVKM. CDR3 region: CASTSSGGTYEQYF. CDR3 coding DNA: TGTGCCAGCACCTCTTCCGGAGGGACCTACGAGCAGTACTTC. Supplemented by reference TRBV28 and TRBJ2-7, the full variable domain reads DVKVTQSSRYLVKRTGEKVFLECVQDMDHENMFWYRQDPGLGLRLIYFSYDVKMKEKGDIPEGYSVSREKKERFSLILESASTNQTSMYLCASTSSGGTYEQYFGPGTRLTVT.